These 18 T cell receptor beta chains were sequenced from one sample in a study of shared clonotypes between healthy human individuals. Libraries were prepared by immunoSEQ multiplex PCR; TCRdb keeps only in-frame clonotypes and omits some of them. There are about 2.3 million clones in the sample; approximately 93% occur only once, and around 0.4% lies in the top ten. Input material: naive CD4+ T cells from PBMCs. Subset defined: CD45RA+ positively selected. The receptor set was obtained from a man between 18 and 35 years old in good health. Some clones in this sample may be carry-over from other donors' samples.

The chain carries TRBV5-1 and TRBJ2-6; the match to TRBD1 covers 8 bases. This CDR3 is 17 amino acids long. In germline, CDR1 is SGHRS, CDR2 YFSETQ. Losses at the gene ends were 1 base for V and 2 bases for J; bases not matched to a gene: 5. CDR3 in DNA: TGCGCCAGCAGCTTGACAGGGGGTACAGCTGGGGCCAACGTCCTGACTTTC. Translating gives CASSLTGGTAGANVLTF.

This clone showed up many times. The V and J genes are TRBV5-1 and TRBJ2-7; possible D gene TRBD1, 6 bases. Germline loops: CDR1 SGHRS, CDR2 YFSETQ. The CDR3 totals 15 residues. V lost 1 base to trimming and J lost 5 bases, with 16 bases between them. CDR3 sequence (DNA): TGCGCCAGCAGCTTGCTAATACAGGGATCCAACGAGCAGTACTTC. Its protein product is CASSLLIQGSNEQYF.

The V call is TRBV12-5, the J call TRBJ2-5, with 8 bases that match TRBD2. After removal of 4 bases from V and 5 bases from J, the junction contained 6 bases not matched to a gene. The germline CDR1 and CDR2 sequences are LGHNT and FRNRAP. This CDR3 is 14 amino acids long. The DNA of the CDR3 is TGTGCTAGTGGTTCAACATCGGGAGGGGAGACCCAGTACTTC. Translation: CASGSTSGGETQYF.

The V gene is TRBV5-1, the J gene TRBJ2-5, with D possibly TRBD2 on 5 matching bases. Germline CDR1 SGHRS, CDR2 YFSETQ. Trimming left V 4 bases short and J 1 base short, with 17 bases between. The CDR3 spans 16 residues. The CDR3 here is CASSPRAGVPQETQYF. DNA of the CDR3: TGCGCCAGCAGCCCGAGGGCAGGCGTTCCCCAAGAGACCCAGTACTTC.

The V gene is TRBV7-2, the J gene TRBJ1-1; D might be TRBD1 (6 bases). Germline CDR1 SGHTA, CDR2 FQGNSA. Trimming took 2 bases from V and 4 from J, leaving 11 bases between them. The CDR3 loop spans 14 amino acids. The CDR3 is CASSLQGSPTEAFF. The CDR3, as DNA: TGTGCCAGCAGCTTACAGGGGAGTCCCACTGAAGCTTTCTTT.

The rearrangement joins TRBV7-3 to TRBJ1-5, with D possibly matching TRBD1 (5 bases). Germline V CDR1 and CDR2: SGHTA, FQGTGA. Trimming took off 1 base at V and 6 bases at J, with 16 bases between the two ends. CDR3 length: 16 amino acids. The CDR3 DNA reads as TGTGCCAGCAGCTTAAGCACTGCGGGACGCCCTCAGCCCCAGCATTTT. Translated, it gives CASSLSTAGRPQPQHF.

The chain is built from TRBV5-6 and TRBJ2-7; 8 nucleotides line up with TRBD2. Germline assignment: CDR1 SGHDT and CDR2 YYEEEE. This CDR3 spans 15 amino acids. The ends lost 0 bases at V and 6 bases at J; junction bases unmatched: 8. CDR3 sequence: CASSLVGREVLEQYF. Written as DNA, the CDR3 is TGTGCCAGCAGCTTGGTCGGGCGGGAGGTTCTCGAGCAGTACTTC.

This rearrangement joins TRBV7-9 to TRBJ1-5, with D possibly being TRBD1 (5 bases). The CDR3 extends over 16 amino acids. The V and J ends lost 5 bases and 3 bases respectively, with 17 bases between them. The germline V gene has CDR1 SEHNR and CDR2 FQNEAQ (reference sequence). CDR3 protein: CASSLRQPFPNQPQHF. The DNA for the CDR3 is TGTGCCAGCAGCCTCCGACAGCCCTTCCCCAATCAGCCCCAGCATTTT.

CDR3 nucleotides: TGTGCCAGCAGCCGAATCCAGCGTATAGATACGCAGTATTTT. Residues: CASSRIQRIDTQYF. This chain joins TRBV7-2 and TRBJ2-3; D is unresolved. The V gene lost 5 bases and the J gene lost 5 bases, with 14 bases spanning the gap. The CDR3 totals 14 residues. Looked up from germline, CDR1 is SGHTA and CDR2 is FQGNSA. The full variable domain, rest sourced from reference TRBV7-2 and TRBJ2-3, is GAGVSQSPSNKVTEKGKDVELRCDPISGHTALYWYRQSLGQGLEFLIYFQGNSAPDKSGLPSDRFSAERTGGSVSTLTIQRTQQEDSAVYLCASSRIQRIDTQYFGPGTRLTVL.

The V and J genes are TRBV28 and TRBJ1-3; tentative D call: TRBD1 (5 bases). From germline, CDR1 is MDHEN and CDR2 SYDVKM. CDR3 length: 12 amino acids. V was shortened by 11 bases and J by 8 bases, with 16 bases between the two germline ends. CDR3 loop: CAAHSTGDTIYF. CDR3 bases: TGTGCCGCCCACTCGACGGGGGACACCATATATTTT. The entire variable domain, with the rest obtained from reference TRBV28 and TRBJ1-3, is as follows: DVKVTQSSRYLVKRTGEKVFLECVQDMDHENMFWYRQDPGLGLRLIYFSYDVKMKEKGDIPEGYSVSREKKERFSLILESASTNQTSMYLCAAHSTGDTIYFGEGSWLTVV.

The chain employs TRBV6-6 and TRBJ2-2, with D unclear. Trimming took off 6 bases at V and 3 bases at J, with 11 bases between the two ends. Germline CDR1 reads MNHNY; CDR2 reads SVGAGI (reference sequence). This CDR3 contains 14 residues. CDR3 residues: CASRPDRDTGELFF. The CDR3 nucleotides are TGTGCCAGCAGACCGGACCGCGACACCGGGGAGCTGTTTTTT.

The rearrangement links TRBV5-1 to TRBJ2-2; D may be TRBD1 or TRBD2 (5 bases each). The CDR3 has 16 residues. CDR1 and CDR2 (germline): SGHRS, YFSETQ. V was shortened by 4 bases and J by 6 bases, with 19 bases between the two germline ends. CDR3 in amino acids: CASSGLTGVIAGELFF. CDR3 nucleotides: TGCGCCAGCAGCGGACTTACAGGAGTAATCGCCGGGGAGCTGTTTTTT.

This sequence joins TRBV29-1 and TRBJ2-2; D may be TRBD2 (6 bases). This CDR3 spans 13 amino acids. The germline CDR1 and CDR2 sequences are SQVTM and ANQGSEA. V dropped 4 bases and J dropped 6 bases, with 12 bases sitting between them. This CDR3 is CSVGSSVAGELFF. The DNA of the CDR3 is TGCAGCGTTGGGTCTAGCGTCGCCGGGGAGCTGTTTTTT.

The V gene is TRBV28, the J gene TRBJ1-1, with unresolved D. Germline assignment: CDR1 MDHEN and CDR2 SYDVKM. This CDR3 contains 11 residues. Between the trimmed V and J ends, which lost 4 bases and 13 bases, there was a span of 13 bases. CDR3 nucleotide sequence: TGTGCCAGCAGTTCATCTACCGGCCTTTTCTTT. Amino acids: CASSSSTGLFF.

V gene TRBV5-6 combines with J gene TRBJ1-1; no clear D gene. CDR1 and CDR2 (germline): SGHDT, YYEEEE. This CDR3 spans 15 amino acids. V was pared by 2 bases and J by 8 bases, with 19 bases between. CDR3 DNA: TGTGCCAGCAGCTTTAACTTGGGCCAGGCAGAGGAAGCTTTCTTT. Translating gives CASSFNLGQAEEAFF.

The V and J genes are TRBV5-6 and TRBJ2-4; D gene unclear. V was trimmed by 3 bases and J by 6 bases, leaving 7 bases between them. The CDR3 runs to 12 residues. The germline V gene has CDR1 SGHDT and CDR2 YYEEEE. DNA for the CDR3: TGTGCCAGCAGCTCGAACCTAAACATTCAGTACTTC. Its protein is CASSSNLNIQYF.

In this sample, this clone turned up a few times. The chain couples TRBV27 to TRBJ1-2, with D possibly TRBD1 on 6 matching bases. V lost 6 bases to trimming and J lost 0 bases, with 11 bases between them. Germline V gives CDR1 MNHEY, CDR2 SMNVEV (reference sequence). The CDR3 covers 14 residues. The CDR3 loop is CASRQTGSNYGYTF. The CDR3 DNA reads TGTGCCAGCAGACAGACAGGCTCTAACTATGGCTACACCTTC.

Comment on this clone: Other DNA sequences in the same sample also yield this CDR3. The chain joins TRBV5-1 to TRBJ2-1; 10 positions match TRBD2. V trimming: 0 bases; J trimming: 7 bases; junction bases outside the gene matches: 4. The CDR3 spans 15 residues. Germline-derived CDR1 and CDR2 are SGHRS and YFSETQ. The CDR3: CASSLGLAGANEQFF. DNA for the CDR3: TGCGCCAGCAGCTTGGGCCTAGCGGGAGCTAATGAGCAGTTCTTC. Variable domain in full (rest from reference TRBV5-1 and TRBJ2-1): KAGVTQTPRYLIKTRGQQVTLSCSPISGHRSVSWYQQTPGQGLQFLFEYFSETQRNKGNFPGRFSGRQFSNSRSEMNVSTLELGDSALYLCASSLGLAGANEQFFGPGTRLTVL.